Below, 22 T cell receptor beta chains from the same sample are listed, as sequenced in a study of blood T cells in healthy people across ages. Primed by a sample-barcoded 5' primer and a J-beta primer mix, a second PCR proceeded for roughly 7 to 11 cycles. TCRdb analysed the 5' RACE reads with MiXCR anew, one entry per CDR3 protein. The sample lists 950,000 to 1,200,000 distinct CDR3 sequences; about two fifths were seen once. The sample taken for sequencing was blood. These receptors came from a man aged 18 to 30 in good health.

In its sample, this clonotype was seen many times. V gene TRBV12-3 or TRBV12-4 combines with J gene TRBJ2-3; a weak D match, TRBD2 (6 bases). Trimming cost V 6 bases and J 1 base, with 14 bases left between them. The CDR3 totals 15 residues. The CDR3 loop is CASSPGDSRTDTQYF. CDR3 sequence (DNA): TGTGCCAGCAGCCCGGGGGACTCTCGCACAGATACGCAGTATTTT.

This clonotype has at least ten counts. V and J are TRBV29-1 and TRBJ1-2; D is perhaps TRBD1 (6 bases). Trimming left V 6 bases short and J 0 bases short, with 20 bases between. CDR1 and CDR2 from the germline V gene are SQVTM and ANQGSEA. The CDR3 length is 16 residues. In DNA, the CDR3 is TGCAGCGTCTCAGACAGGCTAGGGGGATCTAACTATGGCTACACCTTC. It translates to CSVSDRLGGSNYGYTF.

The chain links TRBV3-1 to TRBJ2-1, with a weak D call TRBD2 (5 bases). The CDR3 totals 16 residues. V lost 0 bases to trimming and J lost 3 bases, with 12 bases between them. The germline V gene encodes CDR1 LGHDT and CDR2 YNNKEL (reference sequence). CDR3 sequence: CASSQDPAAFYNEQFF. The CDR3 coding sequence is TGTGCCAGCAGCCAAGATCCAGCGGCTTTCTACAATGAGCAGTTCTTC.

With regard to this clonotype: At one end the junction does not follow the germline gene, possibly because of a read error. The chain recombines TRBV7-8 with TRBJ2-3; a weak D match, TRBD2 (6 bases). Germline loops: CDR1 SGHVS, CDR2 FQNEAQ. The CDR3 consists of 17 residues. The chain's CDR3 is CASSLAAGLSARDTRYF. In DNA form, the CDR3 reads TGTGCCAGCAGCTTAGCGGCAGGACTAAGCGCCAGAGATACGCGGTATTTT.

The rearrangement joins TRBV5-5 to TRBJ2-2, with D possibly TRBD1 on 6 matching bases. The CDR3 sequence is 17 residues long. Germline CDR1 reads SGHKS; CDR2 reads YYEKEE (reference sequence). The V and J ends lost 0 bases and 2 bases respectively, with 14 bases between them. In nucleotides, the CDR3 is TGTGCCAGCAGCTTGGGGGGGCAGCGTATCAACACCGGGGAGCTGTTTTTT. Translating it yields CASSLGGQRINTGELFF.

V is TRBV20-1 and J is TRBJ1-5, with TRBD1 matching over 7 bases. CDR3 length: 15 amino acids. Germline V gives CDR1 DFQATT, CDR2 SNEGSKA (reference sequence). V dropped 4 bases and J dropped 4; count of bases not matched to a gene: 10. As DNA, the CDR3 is TGCAGTGCTACAGGGGGTCCTTGGGGGAATCAGCCCCAGCATTTT. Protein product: CSATGGPWGNQPQHF.

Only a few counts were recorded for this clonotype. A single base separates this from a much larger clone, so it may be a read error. The CDR3 here is CASIFGQQETQYF. The CDR3 nucleotides read TGTGCCAGCATTTTTGGACAGCAAGAGACCCAGTACTTC. The rearrangement joins TRBV2 to TRBJ2-5; D possibly corresponds to TRBD1 (6 bases). The length of the CDR3 is 13 residues. Germline V gene sequence: CDR1 SNHLY, CDR2 FYNNEI. Trimming left V 7 bases short and J 2 bases short, with 11 bases between.

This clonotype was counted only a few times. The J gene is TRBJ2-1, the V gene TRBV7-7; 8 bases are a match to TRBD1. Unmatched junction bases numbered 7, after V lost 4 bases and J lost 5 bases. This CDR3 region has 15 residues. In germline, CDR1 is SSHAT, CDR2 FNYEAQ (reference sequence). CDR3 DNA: TGTGCCAGCAGCTACGGGACAGGAGTAAACAATGAGCAGTTCTTC. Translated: CASSYGTGVNNEQFF.

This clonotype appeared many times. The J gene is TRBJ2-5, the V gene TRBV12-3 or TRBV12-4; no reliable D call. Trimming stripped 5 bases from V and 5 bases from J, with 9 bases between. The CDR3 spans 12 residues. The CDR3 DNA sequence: TGTGCCAGCAGTCCTGTAGGGGAGACCCAGTACTTC. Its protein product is CASSPVGETQYF.

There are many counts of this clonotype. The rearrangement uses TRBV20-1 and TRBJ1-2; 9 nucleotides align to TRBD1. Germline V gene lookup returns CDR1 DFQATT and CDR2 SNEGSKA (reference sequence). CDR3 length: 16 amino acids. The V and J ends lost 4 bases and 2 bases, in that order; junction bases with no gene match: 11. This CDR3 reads CSAKRMGQGQNYGYTF. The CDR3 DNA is TGCAGTGCTAAGCGAATGGGACAGGGCCAGAACTATGGCTACACCTTC.

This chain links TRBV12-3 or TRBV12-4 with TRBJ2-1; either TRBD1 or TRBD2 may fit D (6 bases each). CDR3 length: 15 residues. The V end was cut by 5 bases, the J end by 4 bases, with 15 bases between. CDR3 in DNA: TGTGCCAGCAGTGTAGGGGGGACTTTTTACAATGAGCAGTTCTTC. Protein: CASSVGGTFYNEQFF.

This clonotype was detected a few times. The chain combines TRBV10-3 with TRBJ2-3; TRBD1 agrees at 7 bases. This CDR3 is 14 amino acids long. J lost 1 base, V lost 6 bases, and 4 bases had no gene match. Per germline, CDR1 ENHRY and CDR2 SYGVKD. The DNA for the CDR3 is TGTGCCATCAGGGACAGGACCGGCACAGATACGCAGTATTTT. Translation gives CAIRDRTGTDTQYF.

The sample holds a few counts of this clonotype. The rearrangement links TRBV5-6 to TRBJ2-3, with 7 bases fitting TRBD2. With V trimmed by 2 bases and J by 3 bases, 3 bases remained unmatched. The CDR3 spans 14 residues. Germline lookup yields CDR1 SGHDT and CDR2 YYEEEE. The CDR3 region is CASSFGTMTDTQYF. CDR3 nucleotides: TGTGCCAGCAGCTTCGGGACTATGACAGATACGCAGTATTTT.

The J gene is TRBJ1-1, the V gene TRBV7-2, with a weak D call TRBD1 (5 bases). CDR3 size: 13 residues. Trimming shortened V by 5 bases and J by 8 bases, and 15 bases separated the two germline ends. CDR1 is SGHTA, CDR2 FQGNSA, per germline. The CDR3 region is CASSLPVRTEAFF. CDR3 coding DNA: TGTGCCAGCAGCCTCCCCGTCCGGACAGAAGCTTTCTTT.

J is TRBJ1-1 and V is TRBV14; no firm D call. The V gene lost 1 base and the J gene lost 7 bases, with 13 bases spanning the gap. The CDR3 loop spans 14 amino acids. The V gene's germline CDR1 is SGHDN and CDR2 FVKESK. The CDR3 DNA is TGTGCCAGCAGCCAAGTTCCGGGAACGGTTGAAGCTTTCTTT. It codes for CASSQVPGTVEAFF. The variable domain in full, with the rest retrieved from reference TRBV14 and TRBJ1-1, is EAGVTQFPSHSVIEKGQTVTLRCDPISGHDNLYWYRRVMGKEIKFLLHFVKESKQDESGMPNNRFLAERTGGTYSTLKVQPAELEDSGVYFCASSQVPGTVEAFFGQGTRLTVV.

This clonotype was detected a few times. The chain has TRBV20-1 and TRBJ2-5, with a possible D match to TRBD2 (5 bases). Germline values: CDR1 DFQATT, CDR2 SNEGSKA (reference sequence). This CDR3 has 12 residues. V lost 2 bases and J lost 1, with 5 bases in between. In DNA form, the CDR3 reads TGCAGTGCTAGAACTAGCCAAGAGACCCAGTACTTC. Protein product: CSARTSQETQYF.

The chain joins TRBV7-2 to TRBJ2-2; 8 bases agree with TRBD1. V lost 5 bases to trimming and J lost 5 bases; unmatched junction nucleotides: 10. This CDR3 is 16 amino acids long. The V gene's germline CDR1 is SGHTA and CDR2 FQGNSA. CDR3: CASSPRTGSDTGELFF. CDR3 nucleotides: TGTGCCAGCAGCCCAAGGACAGGGAGTGATACCGGGGAGCTGTTTTTT.

This CDR3 is CASSLDYSETQYF. Written as DNA, the CDR3 is TGTGCCAGCAGCTTAGACTACTCGGAGACCCAGTACTTC. The rearrangement uses TRBV7-9 and TRBJ2-7; D unresolved. Matching the DNA end better, TRBJ2-5 makes the J call doubtful. Germline lookup yields CDR1 SEHNR and CDR2 FQNEAQ (reference sequence). The CDR3 consists of 13 residues.

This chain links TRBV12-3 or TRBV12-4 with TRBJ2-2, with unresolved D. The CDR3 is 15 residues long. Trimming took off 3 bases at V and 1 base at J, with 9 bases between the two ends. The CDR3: CASSFHLQNTGELFF. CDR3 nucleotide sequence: TGTGCCAGCAGTTTCCACCTTCAGAACACCGGGGAGCTGTTTTTT.

The CDR3 loop reads CASSPQSYSYNEQFF. The CDR3 DNA reads TGTGCCAGCAGTCCCCAGAGCTACTCCTACAATGAGCAGTTCTTC. The chain has TRBV6-5 and TRBJ2-1; D gene unclear. Germline CDR1 is MNHEY and CDR2 is SVGAGI. V was clipped by 5 bases and J by 0 bases, with 11 bases between them. The CDR3 has 15 amino acids.

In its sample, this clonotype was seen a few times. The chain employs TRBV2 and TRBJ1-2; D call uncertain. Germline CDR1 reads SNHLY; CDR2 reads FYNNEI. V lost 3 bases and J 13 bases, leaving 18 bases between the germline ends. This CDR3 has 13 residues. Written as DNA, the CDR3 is TGTGCCAGCAGTGAGAGAACCCCTACAGCGCCCACCTTC. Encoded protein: CASSERTPTAPTF.

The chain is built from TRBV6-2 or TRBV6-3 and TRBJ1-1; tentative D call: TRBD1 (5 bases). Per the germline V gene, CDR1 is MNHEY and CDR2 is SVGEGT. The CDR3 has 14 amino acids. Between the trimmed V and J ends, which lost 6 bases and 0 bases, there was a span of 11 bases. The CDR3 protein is CASSPQTVNTEAFF. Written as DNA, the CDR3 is TGTGCCAGCAGCCCTCAGACAGTGAACACTGAAGCTTTCTTT.